The rows below give T cell receptor beta chains drawn from one sample of a study of cytomegalovirus exposure and HLA in healthy donors. Generated by immunoSEQ multiplex PCR, the TCRdb table keeps only in-frame clones and is missing some. This table has approximately 170,000 clones, approximately 80% appearing once. The sample comprised PBMCs. These receptors were collected from a woman between 50 and 59 years old in good health and CMV-seropositive. Each CDR3 is given with its conserved first and last residue. A D gene is named only where the DNA matches it firmly. Clone size is stated in some rows and not others, as once, few, many or a class when expanded.

d_call	j_call	v_call	clone_size	cdr3_length	cdr3_aa	cdr3_nt
TRBD1	TRBJ2-1	TRBV5-8	.	13	CASSVTGTNEQFF	TGTGCCAGCAGCGTGACAGGGACCAATGAGCAGTTCTTC
.	TRBJ1-1	TRBV18	.	15	CASSPPHGQNTEAFF	TGTGCCAGCTCACCACCCCATGGACAGAACACTGAAGCTTTCTTT
TRBD1	TRBJ1-6	TRBV30	.	17	CAWSVDRGGSYNSPLHF	TGTGCCTGGAGTGTAGACAGGGGGGGTTCCTATAATTCACCCCTCCACTTT
.	TRBJ2-2	TRBV28	.	13	CATGAPNTGELFF	TGTGCCACAGGGGCTCCGAACACCGGGGAGCTGTTTTTT
TRBD1	TRBJ1-2	TRBV10-3	.	14	CAIKDRRTNYGYTF	TGTGCCATCAAGGACAGGAGGACGAACTATGGCTACACCTTC
.	TRBJ2-7	TRBV5-4	.	17	CASSSRKQAGSIYEQYF	TGTGCCAGCAGCAGTAGGAAGCAGGCCGGGAGCATCTACGAGCAGTACTTC
TRBD2	TRBJ2-1	TRBV7-9	.	16	CASSLSGTSGYNEQFF	TGTGCCAGCAGCCTCTCCGGGACTAGCGGCTACAATGAGCAGTTCTTC
.	TRBJ1-2	TRBV28	.	15	CASSLSGWDNYGYTF	TGTGCCAGCAGTTTATCAGGGTGGGATAACTATGGCTACACCTTC
.	TRBJ1-6	TRBV27	.	14	CASSLAEIHSPLHF	TGTGCCAGCAGTTTGGCGGAGATACATTCACCCCTCCACTTT
TRBD2	TRBJ2-5	TRBV5-8	.	15	CASSLAVAGEGTQYF	TGTGCCAGCAGCTTGGCCGTAGCGGGAGAGGGGACCCAGTACTTC
TRBD1	TRBJ2-3	TRBV7-9	.	14	CASSLATGTDTQYF	TGTGCCAGCAGCTTAGCGACAGGGACAGATACGCAGTATTTT
.	TRBJ2-5	TRBV30	.	12	CAWSFVKETQYF	TGTGCCTGGAGTTTCGTAAAAGAGACCCAGTACTTC
TRBD1	TRBJ1-2	TRBV7-2	.	15	CASSLSGTVNYGYTF	TGTGCCAGCAGCCTATCCGGGACAGTTAACTATGGCTACACCTTC
TRBD1	TRBJ2-3	TRBV11-2	once	15	CASSYTGVSPDTQYF	TGTGCCAGCAGCTATACAGGGGTGTCCCCAGATACGCAGTATTTT
.	TRBJ1-6	TRBV10-1	.	14	CASSENPVNSPLHF	TGCGCCAGCAGCGAGAATCCAGTTAATTCACCCCTCCACTTT
.	TRBJ1-2	TRBV15	.	14	CATSGGGALLGYTF	TGTGCCACCAGCGGCGGAGGAGCCCTACTCGGCTACACCTTC
.	TRBJ2-5	TRBV21-1	.	16	CASSKLTDRVEETQYF	TGTGCCAGCAGCAAATTGACGGACAGGGTGGAAGAGACCCAGTACTTC
TRBD1	TRBJ2-7	TRBV7-8	few	15	CASRSGGTQTYEQYF	TGTGCCAGCCGTTCAGGGGGCACCCAGACCTACGAGCAGTACTTC
.	TRBJ2-1	TRBV7-2	.	16	CASSSKPKSSYNEQFF	TGTGCCAGCAGCTCAAAGCCAAAGAGCTCCTATAATGAGCAGTTCTTC
TRBD2	TRBJ2-1	TRBV5-6	.	17	CASSSPGLELIYNEQFF	TGTGCCAGCAGCTCTCCGGGACTAGAACTCATCTACAATGAGCAGTTCTTC
TRBD2	TRBJ2-7	TRBV2	once	14	CASVKAGGSYEQYF	TGTGCCAGCGTGAAGGCGGGGGGATCCTACGAGCAGTACTTC
.	TRBJ1-2	TRBV5-4	.	14	CASSLRGGGYGYTF	TGTGCCAGCAGCTTGAGAGGGGGGGGCTATGGCTACACCTTC
.	TRBJ1-4	TRBV9	.	14	CASSVQGTNEKLFF	TGTGCCAGCAGTGTTCAGGGAACTAATGAAAAACTGTTTTTT
TRBD1	TRBJ2-7	TRBV7-6	.	17	CASSLGQGSPASSEQYF	TGTGCCAGCAGCTTAGGACAGGGGTCACCCGCTTCCAGCGAGCAGTACTTC
.	TRBJ2-1	TRBV5-1	.	14	CASSLGDSYNEQFF	TGCGCCAGCAGCTTGGGAGACAGTTACAATGAGCAGTTCTTC
TRBD1	TRBJ1-1	TRBV6-5	.	13	CASRLTGGTEAFF	TGTGCCAGCAGATTGACAGGGGGCACTGAAGCTTTCTTT
TRBD1	TRBJ2-5	TRBV4-2	once	16	CASSQWDRPWGETQYF	TGTGCCAGCAGCCAGTGGGACAGGCCCTGGGGGGAGACCCAGTACTTC
.	TRBJ2-3	TRBV30	.	14	CAWSGIADGDTQYF	TGTGCCTGGAGTGGGATAGCGGACGGGGATACGCAGTATTTT